The TCR beta chain described here comes from a study of cytomegalovirus exposure and HLA in healthy donors. Germline CDR1 reads PRHDT; CDR2 reads FYEKMQ (reference sequence). This CDR3 has 15 amino acids. V was clipped by 1 base and J by 8 bases, with 17 bases between them. 13 Jbeta primers and 60 Vbeta primers were used for the PCR. The method was immunoSEQ multiplex PCR; TCRdb's version includes in-frame clones alone and lacks a portion of them. There are some 140,000 clones in the sample; around 81% occur only once, and roughly 5.3% lies in the top ten. Notes on this clone: The sample holds other DNA sequences that translate to the same CDR3.

The sequence derives from a woman aged 40 to 49 in good health and CMV-seropositive. The sample comprised PBMCs. This chain links TRBV13 with TRBJ1-1, with unresolved D. CDR3 residues: CASSLEAGRRAEAFF. Written as DNA, the CDR3 is TGTGCCAGCAGCTTAGAGGCAGGTAGGAGGGCCGAAGCTTTCTTT.